A single T cell receptor beta chain is shown here with its context. Its target antigen remains unknown. One base away there is no much larger clone; base qualities are not given. According to the study, the label for this sample's time point signals: progressive disease on ibrutinib. For TCR beta library preparation, approximately 2 micrograms of genomic DNA were isolated from cryopreserved PBMCs. Longitudinal blood samples from CLL patients receiving ibrutinib monotherapy were subjected to high-throughput TCR beta sequencing. The patients took part in an open-label, single-center phase 2 trial of ibrutinib monotherapy. These data come from a study of cytotoxic CD8 clonotypes in ibrutinib-treated CLL (dated by TCRdb to 2020 to 2022). Some background on the complete study: The cohort included roughly 15 treatment-naive and 11 to 12 relapsed/refractory patients; some 18 were IGHV unmutated. Partial responses were observed in around 25 patients and complete responses in 2; after a median follow-up of about 69 months, remission was maintained in approximately 14 patients and progression was observed in approximately 12. Samples at response were collected after a median of about 12 months of treatment, with a range of roughly 6 to 40 months. On average, each sample had some 250,000 productive templates and more than 75,000 productive rearrangements. Longitudinal samples were available for about 30% of the roughly 90 trial participants. Cryopreserved peripheral blood mononuclear cells were obtained before treatment, at response, and at either sustained remission or disease progression. All remission and progressive disease samples were collected while patients were still receiving ibrutinib. The paper as a whole reports these results and caveats: Baseline clonality was found to be higher than that of age-matched healthy donors and was strongly correlated with circulating CD8+ T-cell counts. Sampling times were not matched between patients in sustained remission and patients whose disease was progressing, and lymph node repertoires were not examined. At ibrutinib response clonality went up, during sustained remission it held steady, and at progression it dropped back toward baseline. Public clonotypes were rare and either shrank or stayed stable during treatment, and the rise in clonality at ibrutinib response reflected expansion of private clonotypes.

For CDR1 and CDR2, the germline V gene lists MDHEN and SYDVKM. The CDR3 numbers 15 residues from cysteine through phenylalanine. Only the CDR3 region is kept as DNA, spanning 45 bases read in frame from base 1. V loses 3 bases, J loses 0 bases, and the germline ends lie 12 bases apart. On a MiSeq, deep resolution sequencing aimed for a depth between 1 in 1 million and 1 in 200,000 T cells, with each clonotype covered approximately 10x on average. The immunoSEQ hsTCRB Kit was used to generate the TCR beta libraries. Concerning the study's data processing: Data were analyzed with ImmunoSEQ Data Assistant and ImmunoSEQ Analyzer, with V, D and J genes assigned per IMGT definitions. Clonality, which ranges from 0 to 1, was calculated as one minus the normalized Shannon entropy of productive rearrangement frequencies. Only overrepresented clonotypes making up at least 0.05% of the repertoire of each patient were included in the public clonotype analysis. Some 13 age-matched healthy donor repertoires from immuneACCESS served as clonality controls. Imported from immuneACCESS, the table was reduced by TCRdb to in-frame sequences with V and J called. These copies leave out some clones; in studies compared against another copy, an unresolved V gene accounts for under half, and the cause of the remainder is not known. V and J calls and clone size are those listed in that table; D and trimming were worked out from the DNA. A total of approximately 150,000 clones appear in this sample, nearly 90% of them only once. The ten largest clones capture 3% to 3.5% of the sample.

This specimen consisted of PBMCs, obtained at disease progression, from a patient treated with ibrutinib. This clonotype originated in a human donor with chronic lymphocytic leukemia. The chain couples TRBV28 to TRBJ2-7; the D gene cannot be resolved reliably. The nucleotide sequence is given as TGTGCCAGCAGTTTTAACGAAAGGAGCTCCTACGAGCAGTACTTC. This yields the protein CASSFNERSSYEQYF.